The clone carrying this TCR beta chain was counted a few times. Antigen: not known. This sample stems from a study of beta chain features in type 1 diabetes. Sequencing targeted expressed TCRB transcripts, as all isolated RNA had been reverse transcribed. Profiling relied on immunoSEQ multiplex PCR, and the TCRdb table lists in-frame clones only, not all of them. Among about 340,000 clones listed, roughly 13% were seen once. Trimming cost V 0 bases and J 0 bases, with 11 bases left between them. The CDR3 extends over 16 amino acids. Germline CDR1 and CDR2: SGHNT and YYREEE (reference sequence). It was via CD45RO/CCR7/CD25/CD127/CD95/CD27 that CD4+ naive, central memory, regulatory and stem cell-like memory cells were sorted. General study points: TCRB CDR3 length was moderately but significantly reduced in all four CD4+ subsets of Type 1 diabetes patients. The study found fewer insertions and more deletions at VDJ junctions in type 1 diabetes patients. A definitive answer on HLA type influencing TCRB rearrangement was not reached here.

Material: naive CD4+ T cells from blood. The sequence came from a woman aged 18-29 years with type 1 diabetes. V gene TRBV5-4 combines with J gene TRBJ2-3; tentatively, D is TRBD1 (5 bases). CDR3 sequence (DNA): TGTGCCAGCAGCTTGGATGTAGGGGCCAGCACAGATACGCAGTATTTT. This sequence encodes CASSLDVGASTDTQYF.